Below, 25 T cell receptor beta chains from the same sample are listed, as sequenced in a study of T-cell memory formation after mild COVID-19. TCRdb reprocessed the 5' RACE reads via MiXCR and lists one record per CDR3 protein. The sample lists more than 200,000 distinct CDR3 sequences; about 15% were seen once. The sample consisted of PBMCs or a T cell subset sorted from them (not recorded which). These receptors all come from a man younger than 35 who had mild COVID-19 (a few samples of this study predate the infection). Cell type and time point are not known.

The chain combines TRBV12-3 or TRBV12-4 with TRBJ2-6; TRBD1 might be the D (5 bases). The CDR3 sequence is 16 residues long. V lost 9 bases to trimming and J lost 0 bases, with 15 bases between them. Written as DNA, the CDR3 is TGTGCCAGTGGACCCTACAGGTCCTCTGGGGCCAACGTCCTGACTTTC. Its translation is CASGPYRSSGANVLTF.

This clonotype was recorded many times. The J gene is TRBJ2-2, the V gene TRBV25-1, with 7 nucleotides matching TRBD1. Germline values: CDR1 MGHDK, CDR2 SYGVNS. The CDR3 sequence is 13 residues long. V lost 2 bases, J lost 6 bases, and 0 bases stayed unmatched. The DNA of the CDR3 is TGTGCCAGCAGTGAACAGGGGGCCGGGGAGCTGTTTTTT. This translates into CASSEQGAGELFF.

This clonotype was seen at least ten times. The rearrangement uses TRBV5-1 and TRBJ1-4, with D unresolved. Germline V CDR1 and CDR2: SGHRS, YFSETQ. The CDR3 loop spans 15 amino acids. V was trimmed by 0 bases and J by 0 bases, leaving 6 bases between them. The CDR3, as DNA: TGCGCCAGCAGCTTGGGGCCCTCAACTAATGAAAAACTGTTTTTT. It encodes CASSLGPSTNEKLFF. Looking up the rest from reference TRBV5-1 and TRBJ1-4 gives the full variable domain: KAGVTQTPRYLIKTRGQQVTLSCSPISGHRSVSWYQQTPGQGLQFLFEYFSETQRNKGNFPGRFSGRQFSNSRSEMNVSTLELGDSALYLCASSLGPSTNEKLFFGSGTQLSVL.

V and J are TRBV7-2 and TRBJ2-7; D possibly corresponds to TRBD1 (6 bases). The V and J ends lost 6 bases and 4 bases respectively, with 13 bases between them. Germline loops: CDR1 SGHTA, CDR2 FQGNSA. The CDR3 length is 13 residues. The CDR3 here is CASRLKGTYEQYF. The CDR3 region has the DNA TGTGCCAGCAGGCTAAAAGGGACATACGAGCAGTACTTC.

V and J are TRBV28 and TRBJ2-5, with a weak D call TRBD1 (6 bases). The CDR3 runs to 15 residues. Germline CDR1 reads MDHEN; CDR2 reads SYDVKM. Trimming left V 1 base short and J 1 base short, with 10 bases between. Here the CDR3 reads CASSLYREGQETQYF. CDR3 sequence (DNA): TGTGCCAGCAGTTTATACAGGGAAGGCCAAGAGACCCAGTACTTC. Drawing the rest from reference TRBV28 and TRBJ2-5, the complete variable domain is DVKVTQSSRYLVKRTGEKVFLECVQDMDHENMFWYRQDPGLGLRLIYFSYDVKMKEKGDIPEGYSVSREKKERFSLILESASTNQTSMYLCASSLYREGQETQYFGPGTRLLVL.

This clonotype has only a few counts. This rearrangement joins TRBV5-1 to TRBJ1-1; a weak D match, TRBD1 (5 bases). Germline-derived CDR1 and CDR2 are SGHRS and YFSETQ. Trimming cost V 3 bases and J 3 bases, with 12 bases left between them. This CDR3 has 14 amino acids. The DNA of the CDR3 is TGCGCCAGCAGCTCACCTAGCAGGGACACTGAAGCTTTCTTT. Encoded protein: CASSSPSRDTEAFF.

This clonotype was detected a few times. The chain links TRBV5-1 to TRBJ2-3, with a tentative D call TRBD2 (5 bases). Deletions cut 0 bases from V and 1 base from J, with 15 bases between. Germline CDR1 is SGHRS and CDR2 is YFSETQ. CDR3 length: 17 residues. CDR3 region: CASSLGRGSGGTDTQYF. In DNA, the CDR3 is TGCGCCAGCAGCTTGGGACGGGGTTCCGGGGGCACAGATACGCAGTATTTT.

This clonotype turned up a few times. The chain employs TRBV6-2 or TRBV6-3 and TRBJ2-1, with TRBD1 identical over 7 bases. This CDR3 contains 16 residues. CDR1 and CDR2 (germline): MNHEY, SVGEGT. V lost 2 bases, J lost 0 bases, and 4 bases stayed unmatched. CDR3 protein: CASSYTRTGSYNEQFF. DNA of the CDR3: TGTGCCAGCAGTTACACTAGGACAGGCTCCTACAATGAGCAGTTCTTC.

This chain connects TRBV20-1 to TRBJ2-1, with 13 bases aligning to TRBD2. This CDR3 has 15 residues. V gave up 0 bases and J gave up 4 bases; unmatched junction bases: 0. Germline V gene data show CDR1 as DFQATT and CDR2 as SNEGSKA (reference sequence). The CDR3 DNA reads TGCAGTGCTAGAGAGACTAGCGGGGGGTACAATGAGCAGTTCTTC. This encodes CSARETSGGYNEQFF.

This chain links TRBV7-3 with TRBJ2-2; 7 bases are a match to TRBD1. The CDR3 covers 14 residues. Germline CDR1 reads SGHTA; CDR2 reads FQGTGA. V gave up 5 bases and J gave up 13 bases; unmatched junction bases: 13. CDR3 nucleotide sequence: TGTGCCAGCAGCGACAGACAGGGTTCCAAGGGGCTGTTTTTT. As protein: CASSDRQGSKGLFF.

The rearrangement links TRBV5-1 to TRBJ1-3; D unclear. The V gene lost 1 base and the J gene lost 4 bases, with 12 bases spanning the gap. This CDR3 is 15 amino acids long. The V gene's germline CDR1 is SGHRS and CDR2 YFSETQ. CDR3 nucleotide sequence: TGCGCCAGCAGCTTGAGTCATGGAACAGGAAACACCATATATTTT. Its translation: CASSLSHGTGNTIYF. The variable domain in full, with the rest retrieved from reference TRBV5-1 and TRBJ1-3, is KAGVTQTPRYLIKTRGQQVTLSCSPISGHRSVSWYQQTPGQGLQFLFEYFSETQRNKGNFPGRFSGRQFSNSRSEMNVSTLELGDSALYLCASSLSHGTGNTIYFGEGSWLTVV.

This clonotype came up a few times. The J gene is TRBJ2-2, the V gene TRBV7-2; TRBD1 might be the D (5 bases). The CDR3 sequence is 15 residues long. The V gene lost 7 bases and the J gene lost 2 bases, with 14 bases spanning the gap. Germline CDR1 reads SGHTA; CDR2 reads FQGNSA. CDR3 sequence reads: CASNERGINTGELFF. The CDR3 nucleotides read TGTGCCAGCAACGAAAGGGGAATAAACACCGGGGAGCTGTTTTTT.

This clonotype was observed a few times. The chain has TRBV4-3 and TRBJ1-3, with TRBD1 matching over 8 bases. Germline CDR1 LGHNA, CDR2 YSLEER. This CDR3 region has 15 residues. V lost 1 base to trimming and J lost 4 bases; unmatched junction nucleotides: 3. The CDR3 DNA follows: TGCGCCAGCAGCCAAGGGACAGGGTTCGGAAACACCATATATTTT. Protein product: CASSQGTGFGNTIYF.

This clonotype came up a few times. V usage is TRBV5-1 and J usage is TRBJ2-3; D remains ambiguous. The V gene's germline CDR1 is SGHRS and CDR2 YFSETQ. This CDR3 contains 14 residues. V was pared by 0 bases and J by 1 base, with 6 bases between. This CDR3 is CASSLAQGTDTQYF. Written as DNA, the CDR3 is TGCGCCAGCAGCTTGGCCCAGGGCACAGATACGCAGTATTTT.

This clonotype was counted between two and nine times. This chain connects TRBV7-9 to TRBJ2-7; D is unresolved. The V and J ends lost 3 bases and 2 bases respectively, with 14 bases between them. The CDR3 covers 15 residues. The V gene's germline CDR1 is SEHNR and CDR2 FQNEAQ (reference sequence). The CDR3 DNA is TGTGCCAGCAGCTTGTTTGCAGGTGGCACCTACGAGCAGTACGTC. It translates to CASSLFAGGTYEQYV.

The sample holds many counts of this clonotype. The V gene is TRBV12-3 or TRBV12-4, the J gene TRBJ1-5; no firm D call. This CDR3 contains 12 residues. Trimming pared 7 bases from V and 6 bases from J, leaving 10 bases between. CDR3 sequence: CASTLDSQPQHF. The CDR3 region has the DNA TGTGCCAGCACTCTTGACTCTCAGCCCCAGCATTTT.

The chain links TRBV4-3 to TRBJ2-3; D might be TRBD1 (5 bases). Trimming removed 4 bases from V and 5 bases from J, with 19 bases in between. Per the germline V gene, CDR1 is LGHNA and CDR2 is YSLEER. The CDR3 has 16 residues. This chain's CDR3 is CASSPRGSAVGDTQYF. The CDR3 DNA reads as TGCGCCAGCAGCCCAAGGGGTAGTGCGGTGGGAGATACGCAGTATTTT.

V gene TRBV6-6 combines with J gene TRBJ2-1; 10 nucleotides match TRBD2. Germline lookup yields CDR1 MNHNY and CDR2 SVGAGI (reference sequence). The CDR3 is 17 residues long. J was trimmed by 8 bases and V by 6 bases; bases with no gene match: 16. CDR3 in DNA: TGTGCCAGCAGAGCGGGGGGGGGTCCACAGTGGTTTCATGAGCAGTTCTTC. Translation gives CASRAGGGPQWFHEQFF.

This clonotype has just a few counts. The gene calls are TRBV28 and TRBJ1-4, with 9 bases that match TRBD1. After removal of 8 bases from V and 4 bases from J, the junction contained 11 bases not matched to a gene. CDR1 and CDR2 from the germline V gene are MDHEN and SYDVKM. The CDR3 loop spans 16 amino acids. CDR3 residues: CASRTGGARSNEKLFF. CDR3 DNA sequence: TGTGCCAGCCGTACAGGGGGCGCAAGGAGTAATGAAAAACTGTTTTTT.

At least ten counts were recorded for this clonotype. The rearrangement uses TRBV5-1 and TRBJ2-5; D is possibly TRBD1 (5 bases). CDR1 is SGHRS and CDR2 is YFSETQ in the germline V gene. The length of the CDR3 is 14 residues. V lost 0 bases and J 2 bases, leaving 8 bases between the germline ends. Here the CDR3 reads CASSLDRSQETQYF. The CDR3 DNA is TGCGCCAGCAGCTTGGACAGGAGTCAAGAGACCCAGTACTTC.

The chain recombines TRBV7-8 with TRBJ2-5, with 12 bases lining up with TRBD2. From germline, CDR1 is SGHVS and CDR2 FQNEAQ. This CDR3 has 17 amino acids. V gave up 1 base and J gave up 2 bases; unmatched junction bases: 5. The chain's CDR3 is CASSLEGLAGRQETQYF. The CDR3 region has the DNA TGTGCCAGCAGCTTAGAGGGACTAGCGGGTAGACAAGAGACCCAGTACTTC.

This clonotype was detected only a few times. The rearrangement joins TRBV5-1 to TRBJ2-5; 7 nucleotides agree with TRBD2. The V and J ends lost 2 bases and 5 bases, in that order; junction bases with no gene match: 6. This CDR3 is built from 14 residues. Germline CDR1 and CDR2: SGHRS and YFSETQ. As DNA, the CDR3 is TGCGCCAGCAGCTTTGATCTAGCGGAGGAGACCCAGTACTTC. It yields the protein CASSFDLAEETQYF.

This clonotype has only a few counts. J is TRBJ1-4 and V is TRBV7-2, with D perhaps TRBD1 (5 bases). CDR1 and CDR2 (germline): SGHTA, FQGNSA. The CDR3 is 13 amino acids. V lost 8 bases to trimming and J lost 2 bases, with 9 bases between them. The CDR3 sequence: CASRGGTNEKLFF. Written as DNA, the CDR3 is TGTGCCAGCCGCGGGGGGACTAATGAAAAACTGTTTTTT. Full variable domain (missing parts from reference TRBV7-2 and TRBJ1-4): GAGVSQSPSNKVTEKGKDVELRCDPISGHTALYWYRQSLGQGLEFLIYFQGNSAPDKSGLPSDRFSAERTGGSVSTLTIQRTQQEDSAVYLCASRGGTNEKLFFGSGTQLSVL.

The genes are TRBV6-1 and TRBJ2-4, with D possibly being TRBD1 (5 bases). The ends were cut back, 3 bases at V and 8 bases at J, with 11 bases in the middle. This CDR3 has 13 amino acids. CDR1 and CDR2 from the germline V gene are MNHNS and SASEGT. The CDR3 region has the DNA TGTGCCAGCAGTGAGGCAGGGTGGGACATTCAGTACTTC. This codes for CASSEAGWDIQYF.

V usage is TRBV6-5 and J usage is TRBJ2-1; no firm D call. The CDR3 loop spans 14 amino acids. The V gene lost 0 bases and the J gene lost 1 base, with 4 bases spanning the gap. From germline, CDR1 is MNHEY and CDR2 SVGAGI. CDR3 residues: CASSYSRSYNEQFF. DNA of the CDR3: TGTGCCAGCAGTTACTCTAGGTCCTACAATGAGCAGTTCTTC.